The rows below give T cell receptor beta chains drawn from one sample of a study of beta chain features in type 1 diabetes. Sequencing was performed with immunoSEQ multiplex PCR; in TCRdb, only in-frame clones are kept and a portion is missing. The sample contains some 900,000 clones, roughly 17% of which appear only once. The sequencing sample was made of naive CD4+ T cells from blood. The receptors derive from a woman under 30 in good health. The CDR3 runs from the conserved cysteine through the conserved F or W. Each record gives: clone size, V gene, D gene, J gene, CDR3 DNA, CDR3 protein. A D gene is named only where the DNA matches it firmly. Only part of the rows carry a size: once, few, many, or a class if the clone is expanded.

clone_size: few
v_call: TRBV7-9
d_call: -
j_call: TRBJ2-3
cdr3_nt: TGTGCCAGCAGCTTAGTACACCCCCGAAATACGCAGTATTTT
cdr3_aa: CASSLVHPRNTQYF

clone_size: few
v_call: TRBV5-1
d_call: -
j_call: TRBJ2-1
cdr3_nt: TGCGCCAGCTCATGGGGCCCTTCGACAGGATACAATGAGCAGTTCTTC
cdr3_aa: CASSWGPSTGYNEQFF

clone_size: -
v_call: TRBV10-3
d_call: TRBD1
j_call: TRBJ1-1
cdr3_nt: TGTGCCATCAGCCCGACAGGGGTGTGGTACACTGAAGCTTTCTTT
cdr3_aa: CAISPTGVWYTEAFF

clone_size: -
v_call: TRBV7-8
d_call: -
j_call: TRBJ2-5
cdr3_nt: TGTGCCAGCAGCTCTATGGGACTTTTACAAGAGACCCAGTACTTC
cdr3_aa: CASSSMGLLQETQYF

clone_size: few
v_call: TRBV29-1
d_call: TRBD1
j_call: TRBJ2-1
cdr3_nt: TGCAGCGTTGATTACAGGGGGCTTAATGAGCAGTTCTTC
cdr3_aa: CSVDYRGLNEQFF

clone_size: -
v_call: TRBV10-3
d_call: -
j_call: TRBJ1-4
cdr3_nt: TGTGCCATCAGGGCGACAGCAACTAATGAAAAACTGTTTTTT
cdr3_aa: CAIRATATNEKLFF

clone_size: -
v_call: TRBV5-4
d_call: TRBD1
j_call: TRBJ1-2
cdr3_nt: TGTGCCAGCAGCCCAGACAGGGACTATGGCTACACCTTC
cdr3_aa: CASSPDRDYGYTF

clone_size: once
v_call: TRBV7-9
d_call: TRBD2
j_call: TRBJ2-5
cdr3_nt: TGTGCCAGCAGCTTAGGTCTAGCGGGAGGTCGAGAGACCCAGTACTTC
cdr3_aa: CASSLGLAGGRETQYF

clone_size: few
v_call: TRBV6-5
d_call: -
j_call: TRBJ2-5
cdr3_nt: TGTGCCAGCAGTAAGAGAGAGGCTGGGGAGACCCAGTACTTC
cdr3_aa: CASSKREAGETQYF

clone_size: -
v_call: TRBV7-3
d_call: -
j_call: TRBJ2-6
cdr3_nt: TGTGCCAGCAGCTTAGGGCGGCAGGGTTTCCCTGGGGCCAACGTCCTGACTTTC
cdr3_aa: CASSLGRQGFPGANVLTF

clone_size: few
v_call: TRBV7-2
d_call: -
j_call: TRBJ2-6
cdr3_nt: TGTGCCAGCAGCTTAGCGCTAGCTGGGGCCAACGTCCTGACTTTC
cdr3_aa: CASSLALAGANVLTF

clone_size: -
v_call: TRBV4-3
d_call: TRBD1
j_call: TRBJ2-2
cdr3_nt: TGCGCCAGCAGCTCCGGGACAGGGGTTGGCGGGGAGCTGTTTTTT
cdr3_aa: CASSSGTGVGGELFF

clone_size: once
v_call: TRBV15
d_call: -
j_call: TRBJ2-5
cdr3_nt: TGTGCCACCAGCAGAGCTACAGGGACTCTCGGGGAGACCCAGTACTTC
cdr3_aa: CATSRATGTLGETQYF

clone_size: few
v_call: TRBV6-1
d_call: TRBD1
j_call: TRBJ2-2
cdr3_nt: TGTGCCAGCAGTGAAGTAACAGGGGGCGCGGACACCGGGGAGCTGTTTTTT
cdr3_aa: CASSEVTGGADTGELFF

clone_size: -
v_call: TRBV7-2
d_call: TRBD1
j_call: TRBJ2-1
cdr3_nt: TGTGCCAGCAGCCAGCGGGACAGGGGTTACAATGAGCAGTTCTTC
cdr3_aa: CASSQRDRGYNEQFF

clone_size: few
v_call: TRBV9
d_call: -
j_call: TRBJ2-1
cdr3_nt: TGTGCCAGCAGCGTAGCTGAGGGCTCCTACAATGAGCAGTTCTTC
cdr3_aa: CASSVAEGSYNEQFF

clone_size: -
v_call: TRBV2
d_call: -
j_call: TRBJ1-2
cdr3_nt: TGTGCCAGCAGTGAATACGTGACCACGGCGAGCTACACCTTC
cdr3_aa: CASSEYVTTASYTF

clone_size: few
v_call: TRBV19
d_call: TRBD1
j_call: TRBJ2-1
cdr3_nt: TGTGCCAGTAGTACAGGGACAGGGGGGCACAATGAGCAGTTCTTC
cdr3_aa: CASSTGTGGHNEQFF

clone_size: few
v_call: TRBV19
d_call: -
j_call: TRBJ2-7
cdr3_nt: TGTGCCAGTAGTTCCAGGGTGGGGGAGCAGTACTTC
cdr3_aa: CASSSRVGEQYF

clone_size: -
v_call: TRBV11-3
d_call: -
j_call: TRBJ2-2
cdr3_nt: TGTGCCAGCAGCTATGGCTCGTCCCGGGAGCTGTTTTTT
cdr3_aa: CASSYGSSRELFF

clone_size: once
v_call: TRBV5-4
d_call: TRBD2
j_call: TRBJ2-2
cdr3_nt: TGTGCCAGCAGCACGACTAGCGGGAACACCGGGGAGCTGTTTTTT
cdr3_aa: CASSTTSGNTGELFF

clone_size: -
v_call: TRBV6-1
d_call: TRBD1
j_call: TRBJ1-4
cdr3_nt: TGTGCCAGCAGGACAGGGGTAACTAATGAAAAACTGTTTTTT
cdr3_aa: CASRTGVTNEKLFF

clone_size: -
v_call: TRBV28
d_call: -
j_call: TRBJ1-6
cdr3_nt: TGTGCCAGCAGTGGACAGCTGGTTTCACCCCTCCACTTT
cdr3_aa: CASSGQLVSPLHF

clone_size: few
v_call: TRBV6-5
d_call: TRBD1
j_call: TRBJ1-1
cdr3_nt: TGTGCCAGCACCACAGGGGGGCCTGAAGCTTTCTTT
cdr3_aa: CASTTGGPEAFF

clone_size: few
v_call: TRBV18
d_call: -
j_call: TRBJ2-3
cdr3_nt: TGTGCCAGCGTCAAAAGGGGTCCCTCTCTGGGGGATACGCAGTATTTT
cdr3_aa: CASVKRGPSLGDTQYF

clone_size: few
v_call: TRBV25-1
d_call: -
j_call: TRBJ1-2
cdr3_nt: TGTGCCAGCAGGGGTTTTTTTAACTATGGCTACACCTTC
cdr3_aa: CASRGFFNYGYTF

clone_size: -
v_call: TRBV14
d_call: -
j_call: TRBJ1-3
cdr3_nt: TGTGCCAGCAGCACCGGAAACACCATATATTTT
cdr3_aa: CASSTGNTIYF

clone_size: few
v_call: TRBV6-8
d_call: TRBD1
j_call: TRBJ2-5
cdr3_nt: TGTGCCAGCAGGACCGACAGGGGACAGTACCAAGAGACCCAGTACTTC
cdr3_aa: CASRTDRGQYQETQYF

clone_size: -
v_call: TRBV28
d_call: -
j_call: TRBJ2-7
cdr3_nt: TGTGCCAGCAGCAGTCCAGGGGTGTACGAGCAGTACTTC
cdr3_aa: CASSSPGVYEQYF

clone_size: few
v_call: TRBV2
d_call: -
j_call: TRBJ2-2
cdr3_nt: TGTGCCAGCGAACTCTATGGGTCCGGGGAGCTGTTTTTT
cdr3_aa: CASELYGSGELFF

clone_size: few
v_call: TRBV18
d_call: -
j_call: TRBJ1-1
cdr3_nt: TGTGCCAGCTCACCACTGTTAGGGCCGACGAACACTGAAGCTTTCTTT
cdr3_aa: CASSPLLGPTNTEAFF

clone_size: few
v_call: TRBV28
d_call: -
j_call: TRBJ1-2
cdr3_nt: TGTGCCAGCAGTTTGAGTGGGGGCCTGACCGGGGGCTACACCTTC
cdr3_aa: CASSLSGGLTGGYTF

clone_size: -
v_call: TRBV5-4
d_call: -
j_call: TRBJ1-2
cdr3_nt: TGTGCCAGCAGGTTAAGGGGCAGGGGAAATGGCTACACCTTC
cdr3_aa: CASRLRGRGNGYTF

clone_size: -
v_call: TRBV13
d_call: TRBD1
j_call: TRBJ2-6
cdr3_nt: TGTGCCCGCAGCTTAGGGGGGACAGGGTTGACTGGGGCCAACGTCCTGACTTTC
cdr3_aa: CARSLGGTGLTGANVLTF

clone_size: few
v_call: TRBV25-1
d_call: -
j_call: TRBJ2-5
cdr3_nt: TGTGCCAGCAGTGAATATTTCGGCAGGGATGAGACCCAGTACTTC
cdr3_aa: CASSEYFGRDETQYF

clone_size: -
v_call: TRBV7-9
d_call: -
j_call: TRBJ2-7
cdr3_nt: TGTGCCAGCAGCTTGGGCTCTAGCGCCAGCTACGAGCAGTACTTC
cdr3_aa: CASSLGSSASYEQYF

clone_size: -
v_call: TRBV7-6
d_call: -
j_call: TRBJ2-5
cdr3_nt: TGTGCCAGCAGCTTAGGGGCAGGGGAGGTTGAAGAGACCCAGTACTTC
cdr3_aa: CASSLGAGEVEETQYF

clone_size: few
v_call: TRBV7-6
d_call: TRBD2
j_call: TRBJ2-3
cdr3_nt: TGTGCCAGCAGCTTAGTTAGCGGGAGAACAGGGTTCGCGGAGTATTTT
cdr3_aa: CASSLVSGRTGFAEYF

clone_size: few
v_call: TRBV29-1
d_call: -
j_call: TRBJ2-1
cdr3_nt: TGCAGCGTCAGGGTGGGTTTGCGTGAGCAGTTCTTC
cdr3_aa: CSVRVGLREQFF

clone_size: once
v_call: TRBV5-1
d_call: -
j_call: TRBJ1-4
cdr3_nt: TGCGCCAGCAGCTCGCGCTGGGGGCGAGGTGAAAAACTGTTTTTT
cdr3_aa: CASSSRWGRGEKLFF

clone_size: few
v_call: TRBV5-4
d_call: -
j_call: TRBJ1-1
cdr3_nt: TGTGCCAGCAGCTTGGGGCGAACAGCAACCACTGAAGCTTTCTTT
cdr3_aa: CASSLGRTATTEAFF

clone_size: -
v_call: TRBV6-6
d_call: TRBD2
j_call: TRBJ2-2
cdr3_nt: TGTGCCAGCAGAAAGCAGCGGGACGGGGACACCGGGGAGCTGTTTTTT
cdr3_aa: CASRKQRDGDTGELFF

clone_size: few
v_call: TRBV28
d_call: TRBD1
j_call: TRBJ2-7
cdr3_nt: TGTGCCAGCAGTTCGACCGGGACAGGCGATTCCTACGAGCAGTACTTC
cdr3_aa: CASSSTGTGDSYEQYF

clone_size: -
v_call: TRBV5-1
d_call: -
j_call: TRBJ2-1
cdr3_nt: TGCGCCAGCAGCTTCTCTGTAGTGGCCTCCTACAATGAGCAGTTCTTC
cdr3_aa: CASSFSVVASYNEQFF